The 7 T cell receptor beta chains below were found in one sample sequenced in a study of PD-L1 blockade in urothelial cancer. Here immunoSEQ multiplex PCR was the method, and the copy in TCRdb shows in-frame clones only, minus some. In the table there are about 71,000 clones, about 89% of which are singletons. Sequenced here: PBMCs, sampled around atezolizumab (anti-PD-L1) treatment. These receptors were taken from a man in his 60s with urothelial cancer.

The J gene is TRBJ1-4, the V gene TRBV19; D is ambiguous. The germline V gene has CDR1 LNHDA and CDR2 SQIVND (reference sequence). V gave up 1 base and J gave up 0 bases, with 15 bases separating them. The CDR3 extends over 18 amino acids. The CDR3: CASSIAASVPATNEKLFF. The CDR3 nucleotides read TGTGCCAGTAGTATAGCAGCGTCCGTTCCCGCAACTAATGAAAAACTGTTTTTT.

The genes are TRBV11-3 and TRBJ2-7; D may be TRBD1 (5 bases). Trimming removed 2 bases at V and 4 bases at J, with 6 bases between. The CDR3 runs 12 residues. Looked up from germline, CDR1 is SGHNT and CDR2 is YENEEA. Here the CDR3 reads CASSLSGYEQYF. CDR3 bases: TGTGCCAGCAGCTTATCAGGGTACGAGCAGTACTTC. The full variable domain, its missing parts supplied by reference TRBV11-3 and TRBJ2-7, is EAGVVQSPRYKIIEKKQPVAFWCNPISGHNTLYWYLQNLGQGPELLIRYENEEAVDDSQLPKDRFSAERLKGVDSTLKIQPAELGDSAVYLCASSLSGYEQYFGPGTRLTVT.

This rearrangement joins TRBV10-2 to TRBJ1-2, with unresolved D. V lost 2 bases and J 4 bases, leaving 8 bases between the germline ends. Per germline, CDR1 WSHSY and CDR2 SAAADI. The CDR3 extends over 13 amino acids. The CDR3 region is CASSETVVYGYTF. The CDR3 DNA is TGCGCCAGCAGTGAGACAGTTGTCTATGGCTACACCTTC.

The CDR3 sequence: CASFGQGVTSPLHF. As DNA, the CDR3 is TGTGCCAGTTTCGGACAGGGGGTTACATCACCCCTCCACTTT. The chain carries TRBV28 and TRBJ1-6; 10 nucleotides match TRBD1. V was pared by 9 bases and J by 10 bases, with 9 bases of the junction left unmatched. The germline V gene encodes CDR1 MDHEN and CDR2 SYDVKM. The CDR3 runs 14 residues.

The J gene is TRBJ2-5, the V gene TRBV19, with D possibly TRBD1 on 5 matching bases. The V end lost 3 bases, the J end lost 6 bases, and 17 bases lay between the germline ends. There are 15 residues in the CDR3. The germline V gene encodes CDR1 LNHDA and CDR2 SQIVND (reference sequence). CDR3 bases: TGTGCCAGTAGTATGAATGCCAGACAGAGGAAGACCCAGTACTTC. It encodes CASSMNARQRKTQYF.

V gene TRBV12-1 combines with J gene TRBJ1-5; the table's TRBD1 call for D was not verified on the DNA. TRBV12-1 is a listed pseudogene. This CDR3 has 15 residues. CDR3 nucleotides: TGTGCCAGCAGCGGACAGAAGTATAGCAATCAGCCCCAGCATTTT. Translated, it gives CASSGQKYSNQPQHF.

The CDR3 sequence is CASRGERGHGNTIYF. The CDR3 DNA follows: TGTGCCAGTAGGGGGGAGAGGGGGCATGGAAACACCATATATTTT. The chain links TRBV19 to TRBJ1-3; 7 bases are a match to TRBD1. The germline V gene encodes CDR1 LNHDA and CDR2 SQIVND (reference sequence). The CDR3 totals 15 residues. V gave up 6 bases and J gave up 3 bases; unmatched junction bases: 8.